Below, one TCR beta chain is given with its context. The antigen it binds to is not known. Base qualities were left out, and no much larger clone turns up one base away. The immunoSEQ hsTCRB v3.0 assay was used at survey level resolution to sequence the TRB variable region. The target sequencing depth for TRB was roughly 35,000-50,000 T-cell genomes per sample. Pooled TRB libraries were sequenced on an Illumina MiSeq with a v3 150-cycle kit. As for how the authors treated the data: Repertoire analysis ran in R within a reproducible Nextflow workflow covering QC, data transformation and analysis. LymphoSeq2, an R package for exploring AIRR-Seq data, was used to implement custom analyses. A handful of samples yielding fewer than 5000 total TRB sequences were excluded, leaving 188 analyzed HIV repertoires. Among the approximately 190 retained HIV repertoires, 55 to 60 were collected before ART initiation and 120 to 140 were collected after ART initiation. Repertoires were downsampled to 5000 TRB nucleotide sequences, and summary statistics were averaged over 100 downsampling iterations. TRB sequences were retained for analysis only if CDR3 regions of at least seven amino acids were present. Two measures captured diversity: a Shannon entropy-derived clonality score and the Gini coefficient. In repertoire networks, the top 5000 CDR3 amino acid sequences were linked whenever an edit distance of one separated two sequences. GLIPH2 predicted antigen specificity groups and MHC restriction for TRB CDR3 amino acid sequences. To flag known associations with CMV, EBV, HIV or tissue antigens, CDR3 amino acid sequences were compared against VDJdb and McPAS-TCR. Pre-ART, post-ART and control groups were compared with Wilcoxon signed-rank tests and Holm-Bonferroni correction. What TCRdb holds here is the immuneACCESS table cut down to in-frame rearrangements. Part of the clones is not present; checked against another copy, under half of the missing clones reflect an unresolved V gene, and the others are unexplained. V, J and clone size derive from that table, while D and trimming were established from the DNA sequence. This sample comprises 25,000 to 30,000 clones, around 80% of them detected only once. 9.5% to 10% of the sample comes from the top ten.

The sample belongs to a study of long-term antiretroviral therapy in people with HIV (dated by TCRdb to 2022 to 2024). For the study in its entirety: Collection of the earliest samples took place about a decade ahead of the 2015 WHO recommendation for immediate ART, at a time when ART was typically delayed until CD4 counts fell. A retrospective serial study tested whether changes in peripheral blood TRB repertoire composition and diversity were associated with ART initiation and durable HIV suppression. The cohort contributed about 200 cryopreserved PBMC samples from a few dozen adults with confirmed HIV infection, collected serially over a mean of 6 years (range 1-12). No cross-contamination during QIAcube processing was shown when test extractions of a monoclonal T-cell line were performed alongside 30 to 40 polyclonal samples. Eleven of the 30 participants with HIV were female. The paper's findings and limits, for the study overall: HIV repertoires had narrower CDR3 length ranges than controls, and the network structure suggested an antigen-experienced repertoire that shifted only slightly toward naive after ART. At every time point, the repertoire was dominated by expanded TRB clones first identified before ART initiation, although this dominance fluctuated and, in many PLHIV, declined after ART. Unsorted PBMC were profiled instead of sorted CD4+ and CD8+ T cells because pre-ART samples had limited cell numbers. No data were available on ART adherence, viral resistance or therapy changes, limiting inferences about post-ART repertoire changes. The samples span the years 2004 to 2017, and the ART regimens used may be less effective than current regimens. Since PBMC availability was limited, sequencing covered only the TCR beta chain, with no alpha chain pairing. A significant increase in TRB diversity was found to be associated with ART initiation, although TRB diversity was observed to remain significantly below that of transplant donor controls even after long-term ART.

Participants were included only if at least one PBMC sample before ART initiation and at least two post-ART samples were available. Treatment was received in the United States of America by all participants with HIV. Before DNA extraction, cryopreserved samples of about 1-11 million PBMC were thawed and then washed. At the time of the earliest PBMC sample, participants with HIV were aged between roughly 23 and 60 years. PBMC samples were contributed by each participant from 1-4 timepoints before ART initiation and 2-8 timepoints after ART initiation, with a median of 7 samples. For every participant, serial HIV viral load, CD4+ T-cell count, ART history and demographic data were obtained. Genomic DNA was extracted from unsorted PBMC with a Qiagen kit on a QIAcube, with processing performed in batches of 12 samples. The cysteine opens and the phenylalanine closes a CDR3 of 13 amino acids. CDR3 DNA only is kept here, 39 bases in frame from base 1. Trimming costs V 6 bases and J 6 bases, and their ends lie 12 bases apart. For CDR1 and CDR2, the germline V gene lists SGHDN and FVKESK.

This receptor was identified in a man aged 25 to 40 with HIV. The sequenced sample was unsorted PBMCs, obtained 2.7 to 2.9 years after starting antiretroviral therapy. In this chain, TRBV14 is recombined with TRBJ1-5; TRBD1 is perhaps the D gene, given 5 matching bases. This receptor has the CDR3 CASSAGGVQPQHF. The DNA sequence is given as TGTGCCAGCAGTGCGGGGGGGGTTCAGCCCCAGCATTTT.